The T cell receptor beta chain under discussion was sequenced for a study of CD8 T cells in ankylosing spondylitis. A quantitative 5'-RACE method, one with molecular barcodes, was used to make TCR beta libraries. TCRdb independently ran MiXCR on the 5' RACE reads; one entry per CDR3 protein. This table has roughly 700,000 distinct CDR3 sequences, 15% to 20% appearing once. Broader study findings: Reportedly, disease-linked clones are significantly enriched in ankylosing spondylitis patients' matched synovial fluid. For ankylosing spondylitis blood, a TCR beta motif of under ten highly homologous variants appeared characteristic.

For this clonotype: Its antigen remains unknown.

Sequencing was done on a sample of blood, either unsorted or a sorted T cell fraction (not recorded which). The TCR sequence derives from a male donor with ankylosing spondylitis.

The CDR3, as DNA: TGCAGTGCTAGAGATTTAGGTTCCTGGAGCTATGGCTACACCTTC. Translating it yields CSARDLGSWSYGYTF. The chain employs TRBV20-1 and TRBJ1-2; no clear D gene. The V end lost 0 bases, the J end lost 4 bases, and 15 bases lay between the germline ends. This CDR3 region has 15 residues. Germline V gene sequence: CDR1 DFQATT, CDR2 SNEGSKA (reference sequence).